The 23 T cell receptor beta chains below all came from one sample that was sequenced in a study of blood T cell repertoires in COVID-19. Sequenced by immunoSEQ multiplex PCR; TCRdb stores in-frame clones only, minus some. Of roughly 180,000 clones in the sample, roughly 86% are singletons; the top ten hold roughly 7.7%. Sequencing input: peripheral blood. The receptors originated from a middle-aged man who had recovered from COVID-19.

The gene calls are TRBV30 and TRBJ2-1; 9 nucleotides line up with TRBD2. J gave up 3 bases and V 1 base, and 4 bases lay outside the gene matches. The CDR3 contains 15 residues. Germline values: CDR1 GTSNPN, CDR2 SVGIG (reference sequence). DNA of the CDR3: TGTGCCTGGAGTGCAAAAGCGGGGGGCTACAATGAGCAGTTCTTC. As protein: CAWSAKAGGYNEQFF.

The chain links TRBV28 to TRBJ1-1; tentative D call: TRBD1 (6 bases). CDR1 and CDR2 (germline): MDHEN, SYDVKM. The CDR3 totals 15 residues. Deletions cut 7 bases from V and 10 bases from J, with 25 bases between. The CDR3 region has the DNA TGTGCCAGCACGCCGATCACTCTCCGGGACATAAGAGCTTTCTTT. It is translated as CASTPITLRDIRAFF.

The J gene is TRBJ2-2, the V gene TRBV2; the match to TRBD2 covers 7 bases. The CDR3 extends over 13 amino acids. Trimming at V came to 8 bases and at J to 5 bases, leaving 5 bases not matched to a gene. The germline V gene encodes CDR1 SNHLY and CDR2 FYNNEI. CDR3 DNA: TGTGCCAGCGGCGGGAGCGGGACCGGGGAGCTGTTTTTT. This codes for CASGGSGTGELFF.

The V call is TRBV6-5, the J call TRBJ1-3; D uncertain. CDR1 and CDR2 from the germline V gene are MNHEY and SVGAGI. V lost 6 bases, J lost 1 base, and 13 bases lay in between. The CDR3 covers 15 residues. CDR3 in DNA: TGTGCCAGCAGCCGAAATGCGGCGTCTGGAAACACCATATATTTT. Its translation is CASSRNAASGNTIYF.

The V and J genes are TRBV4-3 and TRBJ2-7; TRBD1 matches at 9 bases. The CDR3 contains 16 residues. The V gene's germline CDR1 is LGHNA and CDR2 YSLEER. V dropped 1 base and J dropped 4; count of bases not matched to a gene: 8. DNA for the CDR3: TGCGCCAGCAGCCAAGCGAACAGGGGGCGCGTATACGAGCAGTACTTC. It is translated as CASSQANRGRVYEQYF.

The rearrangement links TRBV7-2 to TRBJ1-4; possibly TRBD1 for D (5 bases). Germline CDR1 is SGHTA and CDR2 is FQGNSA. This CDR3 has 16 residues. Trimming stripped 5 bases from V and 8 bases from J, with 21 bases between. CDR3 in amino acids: CASSPGKRGFAEKLFF. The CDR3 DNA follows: TGTGCCAGCAGCCCCGGAAAACGGGGGTTCGCCGAAAAACTGTTTTTT.

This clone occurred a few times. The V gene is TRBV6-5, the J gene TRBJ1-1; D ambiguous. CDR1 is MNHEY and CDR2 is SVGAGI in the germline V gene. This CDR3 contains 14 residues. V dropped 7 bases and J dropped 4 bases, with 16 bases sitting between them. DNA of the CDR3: TGTGCCAGCAATCCTCTTGGGGAGAGCACTGAAGCTTTCTTT. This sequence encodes CASNPLGESTEAFF.

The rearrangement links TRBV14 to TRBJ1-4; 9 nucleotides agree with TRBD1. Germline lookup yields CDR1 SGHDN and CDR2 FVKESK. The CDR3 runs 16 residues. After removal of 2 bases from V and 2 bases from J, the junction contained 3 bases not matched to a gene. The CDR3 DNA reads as TGTGCCAGCAGCCAACGCACAGGGGGCACTAATGAAAAACTGTTTTTT. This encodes CASSQRTGGTNEKLFF.

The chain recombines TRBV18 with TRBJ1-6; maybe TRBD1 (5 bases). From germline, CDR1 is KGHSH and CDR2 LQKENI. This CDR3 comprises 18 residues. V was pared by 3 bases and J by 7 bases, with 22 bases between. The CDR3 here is CASSPRPNAAGSNSPLHF. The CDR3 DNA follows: TGTGCCAGCTCACCCCGACCGAACGCGGCAGGGTCGAATTCACCCCTCCACTTT. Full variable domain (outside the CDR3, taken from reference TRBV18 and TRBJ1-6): NAGVMQNPRHLVRRRGQEARLRCSPMKGHSHVYWYRQLPEEGLKFMVYLQKENIIDESGMPKERFSAEFPKEGPSILRIQQVVRGDSAAYFCASSPRPNAAGSNSPLHFGNGTRLTVT.

The chain's CDR3 is CASSELRGNEQFF. The CDR3 bases are TGTGCCAGCTCGGAATTAAGGGGGAATGAGCAGTTCTTC. The V call is TRBV18, the J call TRBJ2-1; a possible D gene is TRBD1 (6 bases). V shed 6 bases and J shed 7 bases, with 13 bases lying between them. Germline V CDR1 and CDR2: KGHSH, LQKENI. This CDR3 contains 13 residues.

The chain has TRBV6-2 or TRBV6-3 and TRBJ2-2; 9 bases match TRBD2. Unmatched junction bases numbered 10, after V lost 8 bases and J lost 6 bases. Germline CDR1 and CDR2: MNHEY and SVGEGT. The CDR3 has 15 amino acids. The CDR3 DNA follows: TGTGCCAGCTGCCTCGGGGTAGCGGGAGCCGGGGAGCTGTTTTTT. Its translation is CASCLGVAGAGELFF.

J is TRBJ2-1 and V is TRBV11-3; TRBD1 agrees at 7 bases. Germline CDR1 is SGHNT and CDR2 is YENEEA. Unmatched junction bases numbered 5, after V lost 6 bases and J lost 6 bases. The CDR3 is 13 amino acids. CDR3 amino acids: CASRSRGLNEQFF. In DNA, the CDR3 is TGTGCCAGCAGATCTAGGGGGCTCAATGAGCAGTTCTTC.

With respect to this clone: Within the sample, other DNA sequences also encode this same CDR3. Here the CDR3 DNA reads TGTGCCAGCAGCTTGGCAGGTGGCTACACCTTC. Translation gives CASSLAGGYTF. The rearrangement links TRBV5-6 to TRBJ1-2; D gene uncertain. V lost 0 bases and J 7 bases, leaving 4 bases between the germline ends. CDR3 size: 11 residues. Germline CDR1 and CDR2: SGHDT and YYEEEE.

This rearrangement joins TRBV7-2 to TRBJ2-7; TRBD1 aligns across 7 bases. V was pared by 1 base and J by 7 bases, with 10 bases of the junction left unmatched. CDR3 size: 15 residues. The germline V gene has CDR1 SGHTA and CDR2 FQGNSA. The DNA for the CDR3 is TGTGCCAGCAGCTTAGGTACAGGGGTTCAAGGGGAGCAGTACTTC. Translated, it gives CASSLGTGVQGEQYF.

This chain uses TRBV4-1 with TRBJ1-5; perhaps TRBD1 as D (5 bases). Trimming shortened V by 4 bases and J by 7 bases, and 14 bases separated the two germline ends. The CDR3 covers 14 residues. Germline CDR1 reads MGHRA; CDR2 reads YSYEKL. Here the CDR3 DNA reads TGCGCCAGCAGCCGGGGCAGGGAGGACCAGCCCCAGCATTTT. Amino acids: CASSRGREDQPQHF.

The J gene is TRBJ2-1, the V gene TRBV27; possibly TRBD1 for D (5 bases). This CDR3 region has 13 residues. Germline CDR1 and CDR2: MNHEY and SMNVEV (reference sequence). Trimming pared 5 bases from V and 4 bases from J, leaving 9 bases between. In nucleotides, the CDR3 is TGTGCCAGCAGTCCTACAGGTTACAATGAGCAGTTCTTC. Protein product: CASSPTGYNEQFF.

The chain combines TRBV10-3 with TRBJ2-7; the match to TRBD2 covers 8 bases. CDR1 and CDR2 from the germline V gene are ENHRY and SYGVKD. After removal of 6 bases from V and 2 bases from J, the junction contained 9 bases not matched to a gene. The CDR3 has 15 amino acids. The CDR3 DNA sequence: TGTGCCATCAGCGACCCGCCGGGGGGGACCTACGAGCAGTACTTC. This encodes CAISDPPGGTYEQYF.

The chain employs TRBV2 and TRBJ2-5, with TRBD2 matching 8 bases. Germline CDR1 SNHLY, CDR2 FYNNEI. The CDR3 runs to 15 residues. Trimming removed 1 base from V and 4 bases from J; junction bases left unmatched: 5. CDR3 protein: CASSEEAGVGETQYF. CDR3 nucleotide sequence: TGTGCCAGCAGTGAAGAAGCGGGGGTTGGAGAGACCCAGTACTTC.

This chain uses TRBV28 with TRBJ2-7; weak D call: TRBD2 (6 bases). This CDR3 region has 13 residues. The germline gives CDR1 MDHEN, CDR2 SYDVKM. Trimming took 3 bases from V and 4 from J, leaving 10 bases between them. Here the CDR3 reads CASSFAGRYEQYF. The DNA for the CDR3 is TGTGCCAGCAGTTTCGCGGGAAGGTACGAGCAGTACTTC.

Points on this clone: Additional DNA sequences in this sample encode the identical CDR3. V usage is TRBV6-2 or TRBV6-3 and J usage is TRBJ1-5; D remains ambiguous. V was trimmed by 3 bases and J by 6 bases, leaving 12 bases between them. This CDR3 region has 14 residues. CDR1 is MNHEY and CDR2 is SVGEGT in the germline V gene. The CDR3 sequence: CASSYVGVRQPQHF. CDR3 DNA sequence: TGTGCCAGCAGTTATGTCGGGGTGCGTCAGCCCCAGCATTTT.

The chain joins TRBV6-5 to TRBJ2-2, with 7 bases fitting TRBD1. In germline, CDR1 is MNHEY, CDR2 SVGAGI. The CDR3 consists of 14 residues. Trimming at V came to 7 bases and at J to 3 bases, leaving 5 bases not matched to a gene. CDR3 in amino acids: CASTLGQDTGELFF. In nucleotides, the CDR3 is TGTGCCAGCACCCTCGGACAGGACACCGGGGAGCTGTTTTTT.

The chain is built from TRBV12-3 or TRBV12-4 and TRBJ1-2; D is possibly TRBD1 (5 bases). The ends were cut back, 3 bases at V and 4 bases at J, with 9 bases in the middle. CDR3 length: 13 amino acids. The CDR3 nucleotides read TGTGCCAGCAGTTTGGGAGGGGTCTATGGCTACACCTTC. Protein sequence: CASSLGGVYGYTF.

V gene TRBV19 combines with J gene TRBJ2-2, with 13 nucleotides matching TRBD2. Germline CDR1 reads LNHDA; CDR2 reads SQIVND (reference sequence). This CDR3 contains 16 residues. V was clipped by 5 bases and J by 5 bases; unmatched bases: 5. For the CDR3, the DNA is TGTGCCAGTAGTTTTCGGACTAGCGGGAGAACCGGGGAGCTGTTTTTT. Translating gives CASSFRTSGRTGELFF.